The 6 T cell receptor beta chains in this list originate from one sample, sequenced in a study of blood T cell repertoires in COVID-19. Measured with immunoSEQ multiplex PCR; TCRdb has only the in-frame clones, and not every one. The sample includes under 250,000 clones, about 82% of them seen just once. Sequenced sample: peripheral blood. These receptors all come from a man older than 75 with acute or convalescent COVID-19.

The chain is built from TRBV2 and TRBJ2-5; 9 bases agree with TRBD2. The CDR3 is 15 residues long. The junction had 7 bases not matched to a gene; V was cut back by 4 bases and J by 4 bases. Germline V gene data show CDR1 as SNHLY and CDR2 as FYNNEI. CDR3 amino acids: CASSGTAGGRETQYF. The CDR3 DNA follows: TGTGCCAGCAGTGGAACGGCGGGAGGGCGAGAGACCCAGTACTTC.

The chain has TRBV24-1 and TRBJ2-3; the match to TRBD2 covers 12 bases. The length of the CDR3 is 16 residues. V lost 5 bases and J lost 3; bases outside the gene matches: 5. Germline CDR1 and CDR2: KGHDR and SFDVKD. The CDR3 is CATSALAGGWTDTQYF. CDR3 nucleotides: TGTGCCACCAGTGCCCTAGCGGGAGGGTGGACAGATACGCAGTATTTT.

The chain recombines TRBV28 with TRBJ2-1, with TRBD2 matching 7 bases. Germline V gene sequence: CDR1 MDHEN, CDR2 SYDVKM. The ends lost 3 bases at V and 6 bases at J; junction bases unmatched: 5. The CDR3 extends over 14 amino acids. CDR3 coding DNA: TGTGCCAGCAGTTTTCTAGCGGTTTCCAATGAGCAGTTCTTC. As protein: CASSFLAVSNEQFF. The full variable domain, in which reference TRBV28 and TRBJ2-1 provide the parts outside the CDR3, is DVKVTQSSRYLVKRTGEKVFLECVQDMDHENMFWYRQDPGLGLRLIYFSYDVKMKEKGDIPEGYSVSREKKERFSLILESASTNQTSMYLCASSFLAVSNEQFFGPGTRLTVL.

The gene calls are TRBV2 and TRBJ2-1; perhaps TRBD2 as D (6 bases). V was trimmed by 4 bases and J by 7 bases, leaving 11 bases between them. The germline V gene encodes CDR1 SNHLY and CDR2 FYNNEI. The CDR3 has 13 residues. The DNA of the CDR3 is TGTGCCAGCAGTGGGGGGGTTGGGAATGAGCAGTTCTTC. This sequence encodes CASSGGVGNEQFF.

Concerning this clone itself: One end of the junction varies from germline; a read error may be responsible. The chain has TRBV6-5 and TRBJ1-1, with a possible D match to TRBD1 (5 bases). CDR3 length: 15 amino acids. Germline V gene sequence: CDR1 MNHEY, CDR2 SVGAGI. CDR3 amino acids: CANSAGQPMNTGAFF. The CDR3 DNA reads as TGTGCCAACTCGGCGGGGCAGCCCATGAACACTGGAGCTTTCTTT.

J is TRBJ1-5 and V is TRBV28; TRBD1 is a possible D gene (5 bases). This CDR3 is 15 amino acids long. In germline, CDR1 is MDHEN, CDR2 SYDVKM. V was trimmed by 11 bases and J by 0 bases, leaving 17 bases between them. CDR3 residues: CAFGGTSISNQPQHF. DNA of the CDR3: TGTGCCTTTGGAGGGACTTCTATTAGCAATCAGCCCCAGCATTTT.